Below, one T cell receptor beta chain is given with its context. This clonotype was detected only a few times. Its antigen target is currently unknown. Base qualities are not provided; no much larger clone lies one nucleotide away. Library construction relied on multiplex PCR. TCRdb lists the instrument as Illumina HiSeq 4000. CDR3 regions were amplified by Arm-PCR with iRepertoire HTBI primers to construct TCR beta libraries. Gel purification was performed on PCR products prior to sequencing. The paper's processing steps were these. Gene usage analysis of CDR3 amino acid clonotypes used the approximately 62 TRBV and about 15 TRBJ segments found across samples. COPE and FqMerger were used to merge filtered high-quality paired reads into contigs. BLAST was used to align contigs to IMGT TRBV, TRBD and TRBJ reference genes, with CDR3 defined following IMGT. Clonotypes above 0.1% frequency were classified as highly expanded clones. Repertoire diversity was measured by Shannon entropy, and V-J evenness by the Gini coefficient. Clonotypes shared by more than one individual were considered public. In-frame beta chains were kept once TCRdb had trimmed the public reads at Q25 with fastp and called clones with MiXCR. A single entry per CDR3 protein holds the most common genes and DNA from its merged rows. The V and J calls shown here were made by TCRdb, not taken from the authors' results. The sample profile shows 200,000 to 250,000 distinct CDR3 sequences; 15% to 20% of them were found once. Together, the top ten hold about 11% of the sample.

These data come from a study of regulatory T cells in long-lasting Graves disease (dated by TCRdb to the early 2020s). Concerning the study at large: In the newly diagnosed Graves' disease group, patients had been taking antithyroid drugs for less than 3 months. The study was conducted in China and was registered as a clinical trial. A total of roughly 35 samples were covered by TCR sequencing, comprising around 13 persistent and approximately 20 newly diagnosed Graves' disease patients. This study used TCR sequencing and RNA sequencing of peripheral blood to compare persistent Graves' disease patients against newly diagnosed Graves' disease patients. Beyond this particular receptor, the publication reports: Only the TCR beta chain was sequenced and analyzed. Preferential use of TRBV28, TRBJ1-2 and TRBJ2-5 was observed in persistent disease, whereas TRBV20-1 and TRBJ2-1 were favored in newly diagnosed disease. Lower TCR Shannon entropy and fewer highly expanded clones were observed in persistent Graves' disease patients than in newly diagnosed patients, which suggested clonal expansion. The authors noted that the small sample size was a limitation that may lower accuracy. Peripheral blood alone was examined, since thyroid tissue, which constituted the primary lesion, could not be accessed. A larger number of public clonotypes was shared among persistent patients (fewer than 3,000) than among newly diagnosed patients (approximately 1,000).

The time point label on this specimen signifies: newly diagnosed GD, antithyroid drugs for less than 3 months. For both TCR sequencing and RNA sequencing, RNA was extracted from PBMCs using TRIzol. The diagnosis of Graves' disease followed American Thyroid Association guidelines. The patients came from an endocrinology department in Xi'an, China. Each patient gave about 9.1 milliliters of peripheral blood, collected in an EDTA anticoagulant tube. Ficoll Paque Plus density gradient separation was used to isolate PBMCs, and no additional T cell sorting was done. RNA quality was checked with an Agilent 2100 Bioanalyzer and agarose gel, and concentration with a NanoDrop 2000. CDR1 and CDR2 are read off the germline V gene as MNHNS and SASEGT. V gives up 0 bases and J gives up 4 bases, and the segment between their germline ends measures 19 bases. The CDR3 numbers 18 residues from cysteine through phenylalanine. Only the CDR3 part of the read is kept: 54 bases, read in frame from the first base.

A further study also used this sample, focusing on T cells in Graves' hyperthyroidism and ophthalmopathy. From the second report: Graves' hyperthyroidism was defined as stable when no progression to ophthalmopathy occurred over 18 months of follow-up. Hyperthyroidism patients were aged 18 to 65 years and newly diagnosed, with disease duration of less than 2 months. Any patient with an uncontrolled infection, another autoimmune disease, pregnancy or lactation was excluded. Diagnoses relied on clinical symptoms, serum thyroxine and TRAb, thyroid ultrasound and orbital computed tomography. For the first round of RT-PCR on the TCR CDR3, the HTBI primer set was used together with the Qiagen OneStep RT-PCR kit. Most expanded thyroid clonotypes (frequency above 0.001) were also detected in blood, a finding suggesting that blood repertoires may reflect thyroid immune responses. A model built on a 13 V-J signature distinguished ophthalmopathy from stable hyperthyroidism, reaching roughly 88% sensitivity and approximately 83% specificity in cross-validation and 80%/75% in testing. In validation, the model predicted progression to ophthalmopathy with over 65% sensitivity and less than 75% specificity, a median of 6.5 months before onset. To identify distinguishing TCR V-J signatures, a discovery cohort of about 95 patients was used, comprising 43 with Graves' ophthalmopathy and some 57 with stable Graves' hyperthyroidism. An independent validation cohort of about 19 hyperthyroidism patients and about 16 patients who later progressed to ophthalmopathy tested prospective prediction of ophthalmopathy. For training and testing, the 100 or so patients in the discovery cohort were randomly divided in a 7:3 ratio. Thyroid tissue and blood T-cell repertoires from roughly six Graves' hyperthyroidism patients were also compared in the study. After sampling, hyperthyroidism patients received methimazole starting at 30 mg daily, and ophthalmopathy patients received high-dose intravenous methylprednisolone. Libraries were constructed in a second round of multiplex PCR, after which size selection and purification were performed. Sequencing of the libraries was done on an Illumina HiSeq2000 using paired-end 100 bp reads. SOAPnuke was used to process the raw data, with reads discarded if the reads contained adapters or uncalled bases, had a mean Phred below 15, or lacked an exact constant-primer or identifier match. High-quality paired reads were merged with COPE v1.2.5, and unique nucleotide sequences were defined as clonotypes. MiTCR v1.1 was used to align clonotypes to the IMGT TRBV, TRBD and TRBJ reference segments. Analysis was restricted to V-J combinations with a frequency above 0.0001, which covered just over 98% of repertoires. A TCS score was defined as the ratio of F50 (clonal expansion) to E x V (chaos), with BLOSUM62-based TCRdist applied between CDR3 peptides within each V-J. Welch's t-statistics and random forest reduced approximately 520 V-J features to 13, which were used in a naive Bayes classifier (R e1071). Sample size was not statistically predetermined, and blinding of investigators to group allocation was not performed. The paper reports TCR Vbeta CDR3 sequencing of 135 peripheral blood samples: approximately 43 ophthalmopathy, about 75 hyperthyroidism and around 17 progressor patients.

The clonotype was recovered from a woman between 25 and 40 years old with Graves disease. Donor details come from another sample of the same person, matched by shared clones. The sequences come from peripheral blood mononuclear cells (PBMCs), collected at new diagnosis, from a patient treated with antithyroid drugs. The rearranged chain carries TRBV6-1 and TRBJ1-3, and the D gene may be TRBD1, 5 bases matching. The nucleotides are TGTGCCAGCAGTGAAGCGCTTCCCGGGGCTGGGAGAGGAAACACCATATATTTT. Its coded protein is CASSEALPGAGRGNTIYF.